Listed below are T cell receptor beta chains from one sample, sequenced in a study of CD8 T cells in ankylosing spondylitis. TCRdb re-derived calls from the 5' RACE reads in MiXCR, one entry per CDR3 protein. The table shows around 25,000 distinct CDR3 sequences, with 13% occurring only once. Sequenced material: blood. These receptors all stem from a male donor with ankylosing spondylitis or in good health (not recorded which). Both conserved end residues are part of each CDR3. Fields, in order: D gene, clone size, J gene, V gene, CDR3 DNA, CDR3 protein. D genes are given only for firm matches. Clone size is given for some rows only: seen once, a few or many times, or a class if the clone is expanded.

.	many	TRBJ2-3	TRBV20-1	TGCAGTGCTAGCCGGGTAGATACGCAGTATTTT	CSASRVDTQYF
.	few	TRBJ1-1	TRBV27	TGTGCCAGCAGTTTATCGCGGAGGGTCGGCACTGAAGCTTTCTTT	CASSLSRRVGTEAFF
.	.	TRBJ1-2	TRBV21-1	TGTGCCAGCAGCAAAGCGAAACGACAGGGGGAAAACTATGGCTACACCTTC	CASSKAKRQGENYGYTF
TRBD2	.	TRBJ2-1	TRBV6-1	TGTGCCAGCAGAGGGGGGCGGCTAGCGGGATCCTACAATGAGCAGTTCTTC	CASRGGRLAGSYNEQFF
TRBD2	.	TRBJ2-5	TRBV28	TGTGCCAGCAGGCCCGGGACTATTGTAGAGACCCAGTACTTC	CASRPGTIVETQYF
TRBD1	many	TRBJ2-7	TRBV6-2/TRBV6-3	TGTGCCAGCAGAGGGACAGGGGGCCTCTACGAGCAGTACTTC	CASRGTGGLYEQYF
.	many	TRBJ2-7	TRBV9	TGTGCCAGCAGCGTAGGACCACAAGTTAACTACGAGCAGTACTTC	CASSVGPQVNYEQYF
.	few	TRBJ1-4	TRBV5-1	TGCGCCAGCAGCAGGGGACCAGAAAAACTGTTTTTT	CASSRGPEKLFF
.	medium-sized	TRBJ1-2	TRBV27	TGTGCCAGCAGTTTATACGCCCTCCCTAACTATGGCTACACCTTC	CASSLYALPNYGYTF
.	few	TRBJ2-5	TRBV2	TGTGCCAGCAGTGAAAGTTTGGGGGAGAGCGAGACCCAGTACTTC	CASSESLGESETQYF
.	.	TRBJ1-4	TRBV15	TGTGCCACCAGCAGAGACAGGGCCGATGAAAAACTGTTTTTT	CATSRDRADEKLFF
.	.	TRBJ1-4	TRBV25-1	TGTGCCAGCAGTGGTCTGGGGGCCGGTGAAAAACTGTTTTTT	CASSGLGAGEKLFF
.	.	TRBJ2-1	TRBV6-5	TGTGCCAGCAGTTACCTCGGCCCGAGGGGCAATGAGCAGTTCTTC	CASSYLGPRGNEQFF
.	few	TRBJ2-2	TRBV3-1	TGTGCCAGCACCCTAAGACTGGGGGCCGGGGAGCTGTTTTTT	CASTLRLGAGELFF
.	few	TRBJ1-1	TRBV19	TGTGCCAGTAGTGCAATCGGGCGCGGGGACACTGAAGCTTTCTTT	CASSAIGRGDTEAFF
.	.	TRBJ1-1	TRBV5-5	TGTGCCAGCAGCCTGGGTACGGCAAACACTGAAGCTTTCTTT	CASSLGTANTEAFF
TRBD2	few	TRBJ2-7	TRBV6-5	TGTGCCAGCAGTCAGCGGGAGGGCCCCTACGAGCAGTACTTC	CASSQREGPYEQYF
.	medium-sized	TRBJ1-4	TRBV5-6	TGTGCCAGCAGCTTGGTCTGGGATGAAAAACTGTTTTTT	CASSLVWDEKLFF
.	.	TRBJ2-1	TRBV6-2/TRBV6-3	TGTGCCAGCAGTTACGGGGACCCTTCCTACAATGAGCAGTTCTTC	CASSYGDPSYNEQFF
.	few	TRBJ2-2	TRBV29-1	TGCAGCGTTGTCTCAGGCCTCGCGAACACCGGGGAGCTGTTTTTT	CSVVSGLANTGELFF
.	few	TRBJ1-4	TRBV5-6	TGTGCCAGCCTCCGGAGAGCAGCGGATAATGAAAAACTGTTTTTT	CASLRRAADNEKLFF
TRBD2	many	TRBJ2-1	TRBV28	TGTGCCAGCAGTTTTCCTAGCGGGAGCTCCTACAATGAGCAGTTCTTC	CASSFPSGSSYNEQFF
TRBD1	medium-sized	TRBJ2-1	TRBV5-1	TGCGCCAGCAGCCATGGGACAGCCCCGAGCTCCTACAATGAGCAGTTCTTC	CASSHGTAPSSYNEQFF
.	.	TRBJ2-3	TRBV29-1	TGCAGCGGAAGGTCTAGCACAGATACGCAGTATTTT	CSGRSSTDTQYF
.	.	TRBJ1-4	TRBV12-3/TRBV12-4	TGTGCCAGCAGTCTTTCGGGGGCGCGGGATGAAAAACTGTTTTTT	CASSLSGARDEKLFF
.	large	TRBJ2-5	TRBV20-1	TGCAGTGCTAGAGCCTTCCAGGTGGGGGACCAAGAGACCCAGTACTTC	CSARAFQVGDQETQYF
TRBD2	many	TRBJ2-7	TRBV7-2	TGTGCCAGCAGCTATATAGCGGGGTACTACGAGCAGTACTTC	CASSYIAGYYEQYF
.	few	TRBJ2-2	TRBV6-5	TGTGCCAGCAGTTACGATGAGGCCGGGGAGCTGTTTTTT	CASSYDEAGELFF
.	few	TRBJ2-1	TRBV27	TGTGCCAGCAGTTTATTGTCCTCCTACAATGAGCAGTTCTTC	CASSLLSSYNEQFF
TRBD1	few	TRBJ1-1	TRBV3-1	TGTGCCAGCAGCCAAGGGGCTGAAGCAGGGGGCGGGTGGAACACTGAAGCTTTCTTT	CASSQGAEAGGGWNTEAFF
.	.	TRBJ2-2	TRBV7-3	TGTGCCAGCAGCCCAACAGGCGTGAACACCGGGGAGCTGTTTTTT	CASSPTGVNTGELFF
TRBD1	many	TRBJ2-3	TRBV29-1	TGCAGCGTTGAAGGACAGGGGCTCGGCACAGATACGCAGTATTTT	CSVEGQGLGTDTQYF
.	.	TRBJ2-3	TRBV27	TGTGCCAGCAGTTTGGGTAGGGGGCGGGGAGATACGCAGTATTTT	CASSLGRGRGDTQYF
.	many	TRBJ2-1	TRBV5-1	TGCGCCAGCAGCTCCCAGGGTCCGGAGGTAGAGCAGTTCTTC	CASSSQGPEVEQFF
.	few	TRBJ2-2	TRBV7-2	TGTGCCAGCAGCACAGACAGGGAGGTCGGGGAGCTGTTTTTT	CASSTDREVGELFF
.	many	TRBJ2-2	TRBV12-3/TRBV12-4	TGTGCCAGCAGTTTTTTGACCGGGGAGCTGTTTTTT	CASSFLTGELFF
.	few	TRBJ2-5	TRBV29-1	TGCAGCGCCGGGGACCTGGAGACCCAGTACTTC	CSAGDLETQYF
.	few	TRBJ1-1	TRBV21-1	TGTGCCAGCCGCGATGGGCAGGGGGACACTGAAGCTTTCTTT	CASRDGQGDTEAFF
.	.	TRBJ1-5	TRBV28	TGTGCCAGCATTGGGGAAGGTTATAGCAATCAGCCCCAGCATTTT	CASIGEGYSNQPQHF
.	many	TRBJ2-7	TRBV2	TGTGCCAGCAGATTCTCCCCCCTCTACGAGCAGTACTTC	CASRFSPLYEQYF
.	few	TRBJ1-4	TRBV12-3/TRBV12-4	TGTGCCAGCAGTTGGAACAGGGCCAAATCGGAACTGTTTTTT	CASSWNRAKSELFF
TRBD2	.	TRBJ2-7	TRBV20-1	TGCAGTGCTAGAGAGGCCGGGAGGGCCAACGAGCAGTACTTC	CSAREAGRANEQYF
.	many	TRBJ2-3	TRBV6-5	TGTGCCAGCAGGGTAATGGATACGCAGTATTTT	CASRVMDTQYF
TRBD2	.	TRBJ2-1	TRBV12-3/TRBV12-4	TGTGCCAGCAGTTGGGCTAGCGGGAGGGATGAGCAGTTCTTC	CASSWASGRDEQFF
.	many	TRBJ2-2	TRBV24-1	TGTGCCACCAGTGATGCCGTCAGGGAGACCGGGGAGCTGTTTTTT	CATSDAVRETGELFF
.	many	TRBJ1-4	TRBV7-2	TGTGCCAGCAGCTTAGTCACGGGTACAGATGAAAAACTGTTTTTT	CASSLVTGTDEKLFF
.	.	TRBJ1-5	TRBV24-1	TGTGCCACCAGTGATGGGGGGGCGGCTTATCAGCCCCAGCATTTT	CATSDGGAAYQPQHF
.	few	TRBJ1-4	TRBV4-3	TGCGCCAGCAGCCTCGGACAGAGCAATGAAAAACTGTTTTTT	CASSLGQSNEKLFF
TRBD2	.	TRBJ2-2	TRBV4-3	TGCGCCAGCAGCCAAGGGGCTAGCGGACCCGGGGAGCTGTTTTTT	CASSQGASGPGELFF
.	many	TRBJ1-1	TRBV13	TGTGCCAGCAGCCCTTTGGGGGGGAGCACTGAAGCTTTCTTT	CASSPLGGSTEAFF